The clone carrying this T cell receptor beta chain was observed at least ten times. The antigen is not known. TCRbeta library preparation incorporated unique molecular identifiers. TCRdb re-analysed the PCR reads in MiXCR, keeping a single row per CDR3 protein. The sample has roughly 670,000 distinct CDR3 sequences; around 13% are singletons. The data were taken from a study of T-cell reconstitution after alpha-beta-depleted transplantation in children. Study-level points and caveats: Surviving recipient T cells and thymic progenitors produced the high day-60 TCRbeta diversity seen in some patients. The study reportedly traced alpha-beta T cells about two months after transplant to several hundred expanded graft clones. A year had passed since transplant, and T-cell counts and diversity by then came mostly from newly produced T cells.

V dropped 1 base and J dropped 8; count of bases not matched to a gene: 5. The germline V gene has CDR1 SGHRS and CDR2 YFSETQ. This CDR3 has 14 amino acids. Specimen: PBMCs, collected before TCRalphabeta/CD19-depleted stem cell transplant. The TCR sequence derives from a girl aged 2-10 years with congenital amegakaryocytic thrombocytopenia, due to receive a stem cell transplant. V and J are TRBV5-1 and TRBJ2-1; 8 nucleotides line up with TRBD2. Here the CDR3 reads CASSLSGSGYEQFF. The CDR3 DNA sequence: TGCGCCAGCAGCTTGAGCGGGAGTGGCTATGAGCAGTTCTTC.